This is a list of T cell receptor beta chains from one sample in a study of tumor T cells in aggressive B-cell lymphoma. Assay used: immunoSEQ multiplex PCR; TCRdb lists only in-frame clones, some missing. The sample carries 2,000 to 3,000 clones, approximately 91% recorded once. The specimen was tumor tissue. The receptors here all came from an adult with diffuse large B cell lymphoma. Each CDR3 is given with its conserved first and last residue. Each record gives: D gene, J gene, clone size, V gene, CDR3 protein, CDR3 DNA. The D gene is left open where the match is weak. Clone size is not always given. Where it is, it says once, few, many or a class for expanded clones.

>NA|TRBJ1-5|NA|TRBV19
CASSMRAGAAQHF
TGTGCCAGTAGTATGCGGGCGGGGGCCGCCCAGCATTTT
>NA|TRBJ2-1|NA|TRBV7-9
CASSPGMAGYNEQFF
TGTGCCAGCAGCCCAGGTATGGCGGGGTACAATGAGCAGTTCTTC
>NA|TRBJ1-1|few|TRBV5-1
CASSSRGMNTEAFF
TGCGCCAGCAGCTCCAGGGGAATGAACACTGAAGCTTTCTTT
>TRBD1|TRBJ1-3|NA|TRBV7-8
CASSPVGTGGSGNTIYF
TGTGCCAGCAGCCCCGTGGGGACAGGGGGCTCTGGAAACACCATATATTTT
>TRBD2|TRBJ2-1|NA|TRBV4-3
CASSHLRTSANEQFF
TGCGCCAGCAGCCACCTCAGGACTAGCGCAAATGAGCAGTTCTTC
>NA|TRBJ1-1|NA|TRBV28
CASARVGTEAFF
TGTGCCAGCGCCAGGGTCGGCACTGAAGCTTTCTTT
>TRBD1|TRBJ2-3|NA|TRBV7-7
CASSLGIGGFTDTQYF
TGTGCCAGCAGCTTAGGGATAGGGGGCTTCACAGATACGCAGTATTTT
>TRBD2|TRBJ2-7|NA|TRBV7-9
CASSPTAAGGKSYEQYF
TGTGCCAGCAGCCCTACGGCGGCGGGGGGCAAGTCCTACGAGCAGTACTTC
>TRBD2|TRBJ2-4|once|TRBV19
CASSVGLAPSPRAKNIQYF
TGTGCCAGTAGTGTGGGACTAGCGCCTTCCCCTAGGGCCAAAAACATTCAGTACTTC
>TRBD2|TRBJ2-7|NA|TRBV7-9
CASSPETSGWAEQYF
TGTGCCAGCAGCCCAGAGACTAGCGGGTGGGCCGAGCAGTACTTC
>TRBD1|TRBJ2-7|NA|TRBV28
CASHTPGTGGGKQYF
TGTGCCAGCCACACCCCCGGGACAGGAGGGGGCAAGCAGTACTTC
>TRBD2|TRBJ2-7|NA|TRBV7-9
CASSLSAGRAYEQYF
TGTGCCAGCAGCTTATCGGCAGGGAGGGCCTACGAGCAGTACTTC
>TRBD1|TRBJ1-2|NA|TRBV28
CASSYLQGGSNGYTF
TGTGCCAGCAGTTACCTACAGGGGGGATCTAATGGCTACACCTTC
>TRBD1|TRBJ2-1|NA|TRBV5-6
CASRPTGAYNEQFF
TGTGCCAGCAGGCCGACAGGGGCATACAATGAGCAGTTCTTC
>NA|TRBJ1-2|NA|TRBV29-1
CSVLTLVGVNYGYTF
TGCAGCGTTTTGACCCTAGTTGGAGTTAACTATGGCTACACCTTC
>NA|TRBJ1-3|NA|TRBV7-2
CASSTSLSGNTIYF
TGTGCCAGCAGCACTAGTTTGTCTGGAAACACCATATATTTT
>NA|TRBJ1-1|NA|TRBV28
CASSLPGKGTEAFF
TGTGCCAGCAGTTTACCAGGGAAGGGAACTGAAGCTTTCTTT
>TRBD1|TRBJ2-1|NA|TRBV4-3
CASSQPDRVVNEQFF
TGCGCCAGCAGCCAGCCGGACAGGGTGGTAAATGAGCAGTTCTTC
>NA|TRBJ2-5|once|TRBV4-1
CASSQDGGVAETQYF
TGCGCCAGCAGCCAAGATGGAGGGGTCGCAGAGACCCAGTACTTC
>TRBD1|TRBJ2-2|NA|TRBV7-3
CASSQQGATGELFF
TGTGCCAGCAGCCAACAGGGGGCTACCGGGGAGCTGTTTTTT
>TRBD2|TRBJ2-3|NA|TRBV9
CASSVGQGRGGPDTQYF
TGTGCCAGCAGCGTAGGTCAGGGGCGGGGGGGCCCAGATACGCAGTATTTT
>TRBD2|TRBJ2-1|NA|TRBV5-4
CASRLTSGAYNEQFF
TGTGCCAGCAGACTGACTAGCGGGGCCTACAATGAGCAGTTCTTC
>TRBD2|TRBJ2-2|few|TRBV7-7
CASSLRTSGAGELFF
TGTGCCAGCAGTCTAAGGACTAGCGGCGCCGGGGAGCTGTTTTTT
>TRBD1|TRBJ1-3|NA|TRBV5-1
CASSWRGQSGNTIYF
TGCGCCAGCAGCTGGCGGGGACAGTCTGGAAACACCATATATTTT
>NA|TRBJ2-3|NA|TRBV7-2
CASSSGEVTDTQYF
TGTGCCAGCAGCTCTGGGGAGGTCACAGATACGCAGTATTTT
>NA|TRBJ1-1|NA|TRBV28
CASREDTEAFF
TGTGCCAGCAGAGAGGACACTGAAGCTTTCTTT
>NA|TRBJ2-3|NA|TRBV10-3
CAIRGDTDTQYF
TGTGCCATCCGGGGAGACACAGATACGCAGTATTTT
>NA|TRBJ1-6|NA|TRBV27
CASSLSESVYNSPLHF
TGTGCCAGCAGTTTATCGGAGTCAGTTTATAATTCACCCCTCCACTTT
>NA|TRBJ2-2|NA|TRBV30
CAWSGTTGELFF
TGTGCCTGGAGTGGGACTACCGGGGAGCTGTTTTTT
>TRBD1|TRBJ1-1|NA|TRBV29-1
CSVGRGDTEAFF
TGCAGCGTTGGCAGGGGGGACACTGAAGCTTTCTTT
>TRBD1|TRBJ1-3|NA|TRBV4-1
CASSQDRWDRKNTIYF
TGCGCCAGCAGCCAAGATCGGTGGGACAGGAAGAACACCATATATTTT
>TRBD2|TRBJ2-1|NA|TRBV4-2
CASSQDPSGGVNEQFF
TGTGCCAGCAGCCAAGATCCTAGCGGGGGGGTCAATGAGCAGTTCTTC
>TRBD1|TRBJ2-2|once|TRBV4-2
CASIQGADTGELFF
TGTGCCAGCATCCAGGGGGCGGACACCGGGGAGCTGTTTTTT
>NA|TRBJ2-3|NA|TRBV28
CASSQINADTQYF
TGTGCCAGCAGTCAGATCAATGCAGATACGCAGTATTTT
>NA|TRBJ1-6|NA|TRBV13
CASSLEGGRVNSPLHF
TGTGCCAGCAGCTTAGAGGGAGGAAGAGTCAATTCACCCCTCCACTTT
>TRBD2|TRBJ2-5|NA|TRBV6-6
CASSGSGGGETQYF
TGTGCCAGCAGTGGAAGCGGGGGGGGTGAGACCCAGTACTTC
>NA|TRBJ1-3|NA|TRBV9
CASSLASRNTIYF
TGTGCCAGCAGCCTAGCCTCTAGAAACACCATATATTTT
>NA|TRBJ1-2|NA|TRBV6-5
CASTPDRNYGYTF
TGTGCCAGCACTCCGGACAGAAACTATGGCTACACCTTC
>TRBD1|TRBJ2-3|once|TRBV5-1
CASSARGTGVADTQYF
TGCGCCAGCAGCGCGAGAGGGACAGGGGTGGCAGATACGCAGTATTTT
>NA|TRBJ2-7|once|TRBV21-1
CASSTMGTSGVPYEQYF
TGTGCCAGCAGCACGATGGGGACTAGCGGAGTGCCCTACGAGCAGTACTTC